This T cell receptor (beta chain) derives from a study of identical twins. A single record per CDR3 protein comes from TCRdb applying MiXCR to the 5' RACE reads. The sample has 200,000 to 250,000 distinct CDR3 sequences; about 7.5% are singletons. This clonotype was counted many times. These same records also appear under a second study, on yellow fever vaccine responses in identical twins.

The sample consisted of memory (CD45RO+) T cells sorted from blood. The receptor was derived from a young woman in good health.

CDR3 sequence reads: CASSARGLGGTGELFF. The CDR3 region has the DNA TGTGCCAGCAGCGCCCGAGGACTGGGGGGCACCGGGGAGCTGTTTTTT. V and J are TRBV9 and TRBJ2-2, with a possible D match to TRBD2 (6 bases). This CDR3 is 16 amino acids long. Trimming stripped 3 bases from V and 4 bases from J, with 16 bases between. In germline, CDR1 is SGDLS, CDR2 YYNGEE.